This T cell receptor beta chain was sequenced for a study of T cell responses to AZD1222 COVID-19 vaccine. A word on this clone: Its antigen is as yet unknown.

Whole-study results and caveats: In the spike-specific TCR repertoire, nearly half reportedly target unmutated variant regions.

The repertoire was sequenced with immunoSEQ multiplex PCR; TCRdb's copy has only in-frame clones and lacks some. Of 150,000 to 200,000 clones in the sample, 85% to 95% were seen once. The V gene's germline CDR1 is MGHRA and CDR2 YSYEKL. The CDR3 sequence is 17 residues long. V was clipped by 0 bases and J by 7 bases, with 21 bases between them. The specimen was peripheral blood, collected on day 0 of AZD1222 vaccination. The receptor was derived from an adult in good health. The V and J genes are TRBV4-1 and TRBJ2-5, with D tentatively TRBD2 (5 bases). CDR3: CASSQEGSRGPLGTQYF. CDR3 bases: TGCGCCAGCAGCCAAGAAGGGAGCCGAGGCCCTTTGGGGACCCAGTACTTC.